Described below is a single TCR beta chain sequence and its context. The sample holds a few counts of this clonotype. Its antigen is still unknown. No base quality values were provided; no much bigger clone lies one nucleotide off. The method was RT-PCR. The instrument was an Illumina HiSeq 2500. Using fastp at Q25 and MiXCR, TCRdb reprocessed the public reads and kept productive beta chains. Rows matching on CDR3 protein sequence are summarized as one entry with the most common DNA and genes. This sample is represented by approximately 570,000 distinct CDR3 sequences; approximately 7.1% of them were singletons. Over 10% of the sample lies in the top ten. The germline V end is reduced by 7 bases and the J end by 7 bases; junction bases left unmatched: 16. CDR3 length: 16 amino acids, cysteine to phenylalanine. CDR3 DNA is the only sequence kept; it has 48 bases, read in frame from the first base. Via the germline V gene, CDR1 is MDHEN and CDR2 SYDVKM.

The data were obtained in a study of response to subunit inactivated influenza vaccine listed by TCRdb under 2018. With respect to the entire study: Deep quantitative profiling of the T cell receptor repertoire was used in the study to follow responses to a trivalent subunit inactivated influenza vaccine. Study-level results and caveats: The authors suggested that each seasonal influenza vaccination may recruit only a limited number of new T cells.

The input for sequencing was PBMCs from blood, taken about 23 months after vaccination. This sequence originates from a man between 50 and 75 years old who received an inactivated influenza vaccine. Donor details come from another sample of the same person, matched by shared clones. The rearranged chain carries TRBV28 and TRBJ2-7, with 10 bases matching TRBD2. In nucleotides, the sequence is TGTGCCAGCAACTCCCCTGGACTAGCGGCGACGGGAGAGCAGTACTTC. The translation is CASNSPGLAATGEQYF.